The source of this TCR beta chain is a study of glioma-infiltrating T cells. In regard to this clonotype: Antigen: not known. The junction and the germline gene differ at one end; a read error may be behind it.

Points from the study as a whole: Gliomas, especially low-grade, showed above-expected tissue-blood divergence; non-neoplastic patients showed below.

Germline V CDR1 and CDR2: SGHDN, FVKESK. The CDR3 extends over 13 amino acids. Using RNA template, CDR3s of TCR alpha and beta were amplified with iRepertoire arm-PCR. Input was roughly 85-450 ng of tissue mRNA or PBMC total RNA. One entry per CDR3 protein results from TCRdb running MiXCR on the multiplex PCR reads. The sample yields tens of thousands of distinct CDR3 sequences, 35% to 45% seen once. This TCR was recovered from a human donor with low-grade glioma or glioblastoma, undergoing nonglioma brain surgery, or in good health (not recorded which). Sequencing was performed on glioma tissue, nonneoplastic brain tissue, or PBMCs (not recorded which). This chain connects TRBV14 to TRBJ2-7; no firm D call. CDR3 residues: CASSQGILYGQYF. For the CDR3, the DNA is TGTGCCAGCAGCCAAGGAATCCTCTACGGGCAGTACTTC.